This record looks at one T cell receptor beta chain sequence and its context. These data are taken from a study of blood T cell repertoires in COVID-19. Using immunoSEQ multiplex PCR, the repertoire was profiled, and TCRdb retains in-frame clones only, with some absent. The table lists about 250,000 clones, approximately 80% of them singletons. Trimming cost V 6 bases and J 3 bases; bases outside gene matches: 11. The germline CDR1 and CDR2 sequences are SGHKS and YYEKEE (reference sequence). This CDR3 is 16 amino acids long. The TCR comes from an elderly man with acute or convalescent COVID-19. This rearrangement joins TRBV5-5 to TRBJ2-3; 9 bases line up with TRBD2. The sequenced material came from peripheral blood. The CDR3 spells CASTVTGTSKTDTQYF. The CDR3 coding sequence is TGTGCCAGCACCGTGACCGGGACTAGCAAAACAGATACGCAGTATTTT.